These T cell receptor beta chains were read from a single sample in a study of blood T cell repertoires in COVID-19. Data came from immunoSEQ multiplex PCR; TCRdb stores just in-frame clones and leaves some out. The data contain 150,000 to 200,000 clones, about 86% of them singletons. Sequenced sample: peripheral blood. These receptors were collected from a woman of 80 years or more with acute or convalescent COVID-19. CDR3s leave out the opening cysteine and the closing phenylalanine or tryptophan. The listing skips clone size in some rows; elsewhere it reads once, few, many or a size class.

clone size	J gene	V gene	CDR3 protein
-	TRBJ1-2	TRBV3-1/TRBV3-2	ASSQDLQFYGYT
-	TRBJ2-3	TRBV7-9	ASSLLVSTDTQY
-	TRBJ2-3	TRBV3-1/TRBV3-2	ASSQVTSGLGADTQY
-	TRBJ2-1	TRBV7-9	ASSPRTGVYNEQF
-	TRBJ1-3	TRBV5-1	ASSLGAGFSGNTIY
-	TRBJ1-1	TRBV23-1	ASRLQGFLGVNTEAF
-	TRBJ2-1	TRBV18	ASSPPQLDRIHEQF
-	TRBJ1-6	TRBV27	ASSTGTGYGSPLH
-	TRBJ2-1	TRBV25-1	ASSDMDTRLGQF
-	TRBJ1-2	TRBV7-9	ASSSFKGRTSNYGYT
-	TRBJ2-7	TRBV13	ASSPIAGPPYEQY
once	TRBJ1-2	TRBV9	ASTKGQGYGGYT
-	TRBJ2-1	TRBV7-8	ASSLGISSYNEQF
-	TRBJ1-4	TRBV5-5	ANRPGEKLF
few	TRBJ2-7	TRBV5-1	ASSIQGTYEQY
-	TRBJ1-5	TRBV24-1	ATSDLLELYQPQH
-	TRBJ1-2	TRBV5-1	ASSLQGQGFGYT